The next 10 T cell receptor beta chains were all read from a single sample in a study of blood T cell repertoires in COVID-19. The table came from immunoSEQ multiplex PCR; TCRdb's copy has only in-frame clones and leaves some out. The data show tens of thousands of clones, with around 88% seen just once and approximately 44% held by the top ten. Sequencing was carried out using peripheral blood. The receptors here all came from a woman of 80 years or more with active or convalescent COVID-19.

The chain recombines TRBV30 with TRBJ2-1; 10 bases agree with TRBD2. With 0 bases clipped from V and 4 bases from J, the junction kept 3 bases outside the gene matches. The CDR3 length is 15 residues. Germline CDR1 is GTSNPN and CDR2 is SVGIG (reference sequence). The CDR3 bases are TGTGCCTGGAGTGTTGGACTAGCGGCATACAATGAGCAGTTCTTC. Translating gives CAWSVGLAAYNEQFF.

This clone was counted only a few times. The chain carries TRBV24-1 and TRBJ2-7, with 7 nucleotides matching TRBD1. V lost 2 bases, J lost 4 bases, and 13 bases stayed unmatched. Looked up from germline, CDR1 is KGHDR and CDR2 is SFDVKD. The CDR3 is made up of 17 amino acids. This chain's CDR3 is CATSDSSAGRGSYEQYF. The CDR3 region has the DNA TGTGCCACCAGTGATTCGTCCGCAGGCAGGGGGAGTTACGAGCAGTACTTC.

The chain is built from TRBV5-1 and TRBJ1-6, with TRBD1 as a possible D gene (5 bases). The length of the CDR3 is 17 residues. V gave up 0 bases and J gave up 9 bases, with 19 bases separating them. In germline, CDR1 is SGHRS, CDR2 YFSETQ. DNA for the CDR3: TGCGCCAGCAGCTTGGAGGGTAGAAGGGGAGGAAGTTCACCCCTCCACTTT. This translates into CASSLEGRRGGSSPLHF. Using reference TRBV5-1 and TRBJ1-6 for the parts outside the CDR3, the full variable domain is KAGVTQTPRYLIKTRGQQVTLSCSPISGHRSVSWYQQTPGQGLQFLFEYFSETQRNKGNFPGRFSGRQFSNSRSEMNVSTLELGDSALYLCASSLEGRRGGSSPLHFGNGTRLTVT.

This chain uses TRBV7-2 with TRBJ2-7; D is possibly TRBD2 (6 bases). Trimming removed 7 bases at V and 0 bases at J, with 10 bases between. Per germline, CDR1 SGHTA and CDR2 FQGNSA. The CDR3 length is 13 residues. The CDR3 region is CASTRGSSYEQYF. DNA for the CDR3: TGTGCCAGCACCCGGGGGAGCTCCTACGAGCAGTACTTC.

This CDR3 is CASSQVAGGSGANVLTF. In DNA form, the CDR3 reads TGCGCCAGCAGCCAAGTTGCCGGGGGCTCTGGGGCCAACGTCCTGACTTTC. V and J are TRBV4-3 and TRBJ2-6, with D possibly TRBD2 on 6 matching bases. This CDR3 comprises 17 residues. Between the trimmed V and J ends, which lost 1 base and 0 bases, there was a span of 10 bases. CDR1 and CDR2 (germline): LGHNA, YSLEER.

J is TRBJ2-2 and V is TRBV2; 9 nucleotides agree with TRBD2. V was pared by 5 bases and J by 5 bases, with 9 bases of the junction left unmatched. The CDR3 spans 16 residues. Germline V gene lookup returns CDR1 SNHLY and CDR2 FYNNEI. CDR3 coding DNA: TGTGCCAGCAGTACCGCGGGAGGGGGTGGAACCGGGGAGCTGTTTTTT. This encodes CASSTAGGGGTGELFF.

The chain recombines TRBV7-3 with TRBJ2-3; D is perhaps TRBD2 (5 bases). Germline loops: CDR1 SGHTA, CDR2 FQGTGA. The CDR3 sequence is 15 residues long. V lost 2 bases, J lost 2 bases, and 11 bases lay in between. This chain's CDR3 is CASSLRGKYTDTQYF. CDR3 in DNA: TGTGCCAGCAGCTTACGGGGAAAATACACAGATACGCAGTATTTT.

In its sample, this clone was seen a few times. This rearrangement joins TRBV7-3 to TRBJ2-2; 10 nucleotides agree with TRBD2. Germline V gene lookup returns CDR1 SGHTA and CDR2 FQGTGA. The CDR3 is 18 residues long. The V gene end was trimmed by 1 base and the J gene end by 4 bases; junction bases not matched to a gene: 9. The CDR3 sequence: CASSLMPSGRGRTGELFF. The CDR3 DNA sequence: TGTGCCAGCAGCTTAATGCCCAGCGGGAGGGGTCGCACCGGGGAGCTGTTTTTT.

The V and J genes are TRBV12-3 or TRBV12-4 and TRBJ2-5; weak D call: TRBD1 (5 bases). The CDR3 extends over 12 amino acids. Trimming cost V 7 bases and J 4 bases, with 10 bases left between them. In DNA, the CDR3 is TGTGCCAGCACCCTAGGGGCAGAGACCCAGTACTTC. Protein sequence: CASTLGAETQYF.

This clone was observed a few times. This rearrangement joins TRBV30 to TRBJ2-1, with D unresolved. CDR1 and CDR2 from the germline V gene are GTSNPN and SVGIG (reference sequence). This CDR3 region has 13 residues. Trimming took 1 base from V and 6 from J, leaving 10 bases between them. As DNA, the CDR3 is TGTGCCTGGAGTGGCGGAGTCCCCAATGAGCAGTTCTTC. Protein product: CAWSGGVPNEQFF.